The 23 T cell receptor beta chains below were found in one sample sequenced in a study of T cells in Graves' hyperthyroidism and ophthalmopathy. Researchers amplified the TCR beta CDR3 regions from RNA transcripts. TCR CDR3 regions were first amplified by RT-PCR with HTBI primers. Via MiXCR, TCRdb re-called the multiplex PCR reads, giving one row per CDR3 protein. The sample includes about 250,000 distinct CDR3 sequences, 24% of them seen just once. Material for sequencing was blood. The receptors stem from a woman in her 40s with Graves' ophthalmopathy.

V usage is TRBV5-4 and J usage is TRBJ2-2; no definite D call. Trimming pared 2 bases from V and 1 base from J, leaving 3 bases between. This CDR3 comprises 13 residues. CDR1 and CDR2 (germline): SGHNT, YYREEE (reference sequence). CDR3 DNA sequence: TGTGCCAGCAGCTTTCAGAACACCGGGGAGCTGTTTTTT. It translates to CASSFQNTGELFF.

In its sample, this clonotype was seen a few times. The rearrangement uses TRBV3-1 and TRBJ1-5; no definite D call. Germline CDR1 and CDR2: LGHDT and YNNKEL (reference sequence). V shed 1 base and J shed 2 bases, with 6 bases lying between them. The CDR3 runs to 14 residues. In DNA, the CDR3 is TGTGCCAGCAGCCAAGCTGGGGGCAATCAGCCCCAGCATTTT. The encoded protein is CASSQAGGNQPQHF.

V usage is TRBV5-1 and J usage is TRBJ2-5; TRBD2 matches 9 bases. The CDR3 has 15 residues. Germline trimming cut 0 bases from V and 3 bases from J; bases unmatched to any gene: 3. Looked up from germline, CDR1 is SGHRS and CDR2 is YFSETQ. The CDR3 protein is CASSLVLAGEETQYF. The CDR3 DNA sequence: TGCGCCAGCAGCTTGGTACTAGCGGGTGAAGAGACCCAGTACTTC.

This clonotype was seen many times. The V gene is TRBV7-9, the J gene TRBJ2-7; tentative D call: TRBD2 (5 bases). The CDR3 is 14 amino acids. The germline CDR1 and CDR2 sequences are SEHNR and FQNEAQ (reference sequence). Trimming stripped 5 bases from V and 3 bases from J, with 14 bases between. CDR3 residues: CASSPPTGNYEQYF. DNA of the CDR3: TGTGCCAGCAGCCCTCCCACGGGGAACTACGAGCAGTACTTC.

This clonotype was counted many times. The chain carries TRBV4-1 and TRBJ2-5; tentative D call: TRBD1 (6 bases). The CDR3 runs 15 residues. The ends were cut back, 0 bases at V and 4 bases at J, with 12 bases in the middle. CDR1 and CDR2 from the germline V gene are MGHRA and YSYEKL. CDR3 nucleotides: TGCGCCAGCAGCCAAGATTCACAGGGCCGAGAGACCCAGTACTTC. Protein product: CASSQDSQGRETQYF.

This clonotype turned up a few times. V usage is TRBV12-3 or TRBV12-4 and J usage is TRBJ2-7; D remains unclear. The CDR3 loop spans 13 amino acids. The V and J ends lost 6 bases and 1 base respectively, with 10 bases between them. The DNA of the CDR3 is TGTGCCAGCAGAACGGACGGTTCCTACGAGCAGTACTTC. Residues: CASRTDGSYEQYF.

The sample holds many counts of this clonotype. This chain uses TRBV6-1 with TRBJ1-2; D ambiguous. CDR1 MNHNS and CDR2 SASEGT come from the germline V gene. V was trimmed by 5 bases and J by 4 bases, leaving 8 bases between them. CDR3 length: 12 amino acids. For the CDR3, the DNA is TGTGCCAGCAGTCGGGCGGCCTATGGCTACACCTTC. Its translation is CASSRAAYGYTF.

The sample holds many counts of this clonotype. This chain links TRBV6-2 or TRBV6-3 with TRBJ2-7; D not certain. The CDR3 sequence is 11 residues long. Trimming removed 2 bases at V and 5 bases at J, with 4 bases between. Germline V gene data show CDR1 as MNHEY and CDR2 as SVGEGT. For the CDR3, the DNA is TGTGCCAGCAGTTACGGCCACGAGCAGTACTTC. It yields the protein CASSYGHEQYF.

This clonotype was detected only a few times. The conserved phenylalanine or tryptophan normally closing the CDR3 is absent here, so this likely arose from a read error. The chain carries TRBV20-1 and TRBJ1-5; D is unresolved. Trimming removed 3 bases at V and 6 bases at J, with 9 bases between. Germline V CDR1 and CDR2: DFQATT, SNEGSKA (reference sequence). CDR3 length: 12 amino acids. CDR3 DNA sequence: TGCAGTGCTAGTGTGGGATTTCAGCCCCAGCATCTT. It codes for CSASVGFQPQHL.

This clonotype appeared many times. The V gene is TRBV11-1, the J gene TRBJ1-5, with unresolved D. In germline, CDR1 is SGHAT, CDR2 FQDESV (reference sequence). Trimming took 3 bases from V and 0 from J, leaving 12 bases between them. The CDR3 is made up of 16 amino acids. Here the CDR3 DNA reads TGTGCCAGCAGCTTTGCCGGACCCTATAGCAATCAGCCCCAGCATTTT. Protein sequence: CASSFAGPYSNQPQHF.

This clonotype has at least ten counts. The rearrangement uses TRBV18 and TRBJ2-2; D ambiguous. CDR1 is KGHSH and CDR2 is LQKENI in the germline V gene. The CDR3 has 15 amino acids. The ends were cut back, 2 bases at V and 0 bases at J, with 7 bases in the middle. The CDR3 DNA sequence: TGTGCCAGCTCACCATTCGCTTCGAACACCGGGGAGCTGTTTTTT. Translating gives CASSPFASNTGELFF.

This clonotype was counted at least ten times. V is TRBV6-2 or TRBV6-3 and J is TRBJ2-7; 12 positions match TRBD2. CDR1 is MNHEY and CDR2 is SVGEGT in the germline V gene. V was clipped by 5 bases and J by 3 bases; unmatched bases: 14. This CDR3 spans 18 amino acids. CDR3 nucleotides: TGTGCCAGCAGTAACGGACTAGCGGGACCTCTTCACCTCTACGAGCAGTACTTC. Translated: CASSNGLAGPLHLYEQYF.

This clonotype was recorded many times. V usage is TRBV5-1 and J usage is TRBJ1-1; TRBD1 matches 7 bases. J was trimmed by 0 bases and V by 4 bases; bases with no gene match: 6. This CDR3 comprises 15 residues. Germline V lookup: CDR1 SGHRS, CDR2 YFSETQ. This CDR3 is CASSPGTELNTEAFF. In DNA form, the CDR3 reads TGCGCCAGCAGCCCGGGGACAGAATTGAACACTGAAGCTTTCTTT.

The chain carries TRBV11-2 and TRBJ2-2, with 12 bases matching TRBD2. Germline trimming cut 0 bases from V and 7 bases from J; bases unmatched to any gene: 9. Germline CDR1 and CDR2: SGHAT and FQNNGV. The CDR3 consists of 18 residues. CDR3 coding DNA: TGTGCCAGCAGCTTAGATCCGCCCCTAGCGGGAGGGGTCGGGGAGCTGTTTTTT. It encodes CASSLDPPLAGGVGELFF.

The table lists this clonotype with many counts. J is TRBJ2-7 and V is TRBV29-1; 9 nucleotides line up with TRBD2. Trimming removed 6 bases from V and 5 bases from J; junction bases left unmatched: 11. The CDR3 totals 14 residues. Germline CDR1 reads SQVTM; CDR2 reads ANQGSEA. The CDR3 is CSVHISGSGDEQYF. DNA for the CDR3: TGCAGCGTCCACATTAGCGGGAGTGGAGACGAGCAGTACTTC.

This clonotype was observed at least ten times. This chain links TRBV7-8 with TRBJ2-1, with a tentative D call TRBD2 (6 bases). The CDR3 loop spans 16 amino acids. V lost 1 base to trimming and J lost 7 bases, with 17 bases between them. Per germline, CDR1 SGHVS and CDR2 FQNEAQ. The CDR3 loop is CASSLERGVSGNEQFF. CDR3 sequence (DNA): TGTGCCAGCAGCTTAGAGCGCGGGGTTTCGGGGAATGAGCAGTTCTTC.

CDR3: CASSYQRATNTEAFF. The CDR3 region has the DNA TGTGCCAGCAGTTACCAGCGGGCTACGAACACTGAAGCTTTCTTT. The V call is TRBV6-5, the J call TRBJ1-1; D is unresolved. Germline lookup yields CDR1 MNHEY and CDR2 SVGAGI. Trimming stripped 2 bases from V and 1 base from J, with 11 bases between. CDR3 length: 15 amino acids.

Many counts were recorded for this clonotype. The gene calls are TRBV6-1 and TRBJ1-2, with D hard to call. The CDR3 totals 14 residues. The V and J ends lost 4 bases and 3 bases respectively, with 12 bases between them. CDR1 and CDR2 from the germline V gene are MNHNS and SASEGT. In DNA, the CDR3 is TGTGCCAGCAGTGGATGGGGTGCGGACTATGGCTACACCTTC. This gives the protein CASSGWGADYGYTF.

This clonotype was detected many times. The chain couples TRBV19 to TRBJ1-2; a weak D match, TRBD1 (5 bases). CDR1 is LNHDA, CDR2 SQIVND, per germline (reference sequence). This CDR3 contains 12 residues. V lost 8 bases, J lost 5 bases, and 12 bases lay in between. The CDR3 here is CASFRTYYGYTF. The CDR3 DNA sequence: TGTGCCAGTTTCCGGACATATTATGGCTACACCTTC. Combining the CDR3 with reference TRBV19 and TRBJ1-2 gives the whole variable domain DGGITQSPKYLFRKEGQNVTLSCEQNLNHDAMYWYRQDPGQGLRLIYYSQIVNDFQKGDIAEGYSVSREKKESFPLTVTSAQKNPTAFYLCASFRTYYGYTFGSGTRLTVV.

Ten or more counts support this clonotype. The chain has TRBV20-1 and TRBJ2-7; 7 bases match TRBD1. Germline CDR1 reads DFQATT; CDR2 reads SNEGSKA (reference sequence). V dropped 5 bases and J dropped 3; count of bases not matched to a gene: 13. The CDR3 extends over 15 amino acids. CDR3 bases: TGCAGTGCTGAACCGAGGGGGACAGAGAGCTACGAGCAGTACTTC. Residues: CSAEPRGTESYEQYF.

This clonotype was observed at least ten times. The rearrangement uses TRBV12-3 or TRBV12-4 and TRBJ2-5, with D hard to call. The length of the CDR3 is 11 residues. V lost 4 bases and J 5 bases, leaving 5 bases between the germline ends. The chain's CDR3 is CASSSLETQYF. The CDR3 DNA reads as TGTGCCAGCAGTTCTTTGGAGACCCAGTACTTC.

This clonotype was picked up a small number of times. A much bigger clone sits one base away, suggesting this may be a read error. CDR3 coding DNA: TGTGTCAGCAGCGTAGGCGGGACAGGTGTGTTCGAGCAGTACTTC. This encodes CVSSVGGTGVFEQYF. The chain is built from TRBV9 and TRBJ2-7, with 8 positions matching TRBD1. The CDR3 is 15 residues long. From germline, CDR1 is SGDLS and CDR2 YYNGEE.

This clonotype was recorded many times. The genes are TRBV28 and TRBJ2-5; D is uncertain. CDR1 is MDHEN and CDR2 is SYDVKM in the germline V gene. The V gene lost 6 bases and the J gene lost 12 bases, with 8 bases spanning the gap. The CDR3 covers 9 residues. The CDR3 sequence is CASRRSEYF. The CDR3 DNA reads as TGTGCCAGCAGACGGTCGGAGTACTTC.